This T cell receptor beta chain was retrieved from a study of beta chain features in type 1 diabetes. As for the study in general: Sorted cells numbering some 110,000,000 were examined across all samples.

Expressed TCRB transcripts were sequenced after all isolated RNA was converted to cDNA. This table comes from immunoSEQ multiplex PCR, and its TCRdb copy is limited to in-frame clones, with some not included. The sample holds 200,000 to 300,000 clones, over 65% seen once. The CDR3 is 13 residues long. The V end lost 6 bases, the J end lost 4 bases, and 9 bases lay between the germline ends. Germline V gives CDR1 MNHNS, CDR2 SASEGT. The sample taken for sequencing was naive CD4+ T cells from blood. This clonotype was obtained from a young man in good health. The chain employs TRBV6-1 and TRBJ2-2; possible D gene TRBD1, 6 bases. The CDR3 sequence: CASRGGGTGELFF. The CDR3 DNA is TGTGCCAGCAGAGGGGGTGGCACCGGGGAGCTGTTTTTT.